Below, 28 T cell receptor beta chains from the same sample are listed, as sequenced in a study of patients and donors after allogeneic stem cell transplantation. TCRdb re-analysed the RT-PCR reads in MiXCR, keeping a single row per CDR3 protein. The data contain about a million distinct CDR3 sequences, 15% to 20% of them singletons. Sequencing was done on a sample of blood, either unsorted or a sorted T cell fraction (not recorded which). The receptor source for this set is a human donor who was either an allogeneic HSCT recipient or a stem cell or donor lymphocyte infusion donor (not recorded which). It is not recorded whose cells these are; they may come from a transplant donor.

This clonotype showed up just a few times. This rearrangement joins TRBV5-1 to TRBJ1-6; 9 bases agree with TRBD1. V lost 4 bases, J lost 7 bases, and 6 bases stayed unmatched. There are 15 residues in the CDR3. Germline V gene sequence: CDR1 SGHRS, CDR2 YFSETQ. CDR3 region: CASSPPDRGNSPLHF. DNA of the CDR3: TGCGCCAGCAGCCCCCCGGACAGGGGCAATTCACCCCTCCACTTT.

This clonotype was found a few times. The J gene is TRBJ1-3, the V gene TRBV7-9; 7 positions match TRBD1. This CDR3 comprises 16 residues. Germline V gene data show CDR1 as SEHNR and CDR2 as FQNEAQ (reference sequence). The junction had 4 bases not matched to a gene; V was cut back by 2 bases and J by 0 bases. CDR3: CASSLKGAFSGNTIYF. CDR3 coding DNA: TGTGCCAGCAGCTTAAAGGGGGCCTTCTCTGGAAACACCATATATTTT.

This clonotype showed up just a few times. The chain recombines TRBV2 with TRBJ1-1; D perhaps matches TRBD1 (6 bases). Trimming removed 4 bases from V and 2 bases from J, with 11 bases in between. CDR3 length equals 14 residues. Germline V gene data show CDR1 as SNHLY and CDR2 as FYNNEI. For the CDR3, the DNA is TGTGCCAGCAGTGTATGGGGGGCAAACACTGAAGCTTTCTTT. It specifies CASSVWGANTEAFF.

This clonotype was seen more than once but under ten times. This rearrangement joins TRBV7-9 to TRBJ1-2; the match to TRBD1 covers 8 bases. J lost 7 bases, V lost 3 bases, and 7 bases had no gene match. Germline V gene lookup returns CDR1 SEHNR and CDR2 FQNEAQ (reference sequence). CDR3 length: 14 residues. DNA of the CDR3: TGTGCCAGCAGCTTTACAGGACAGGGAGGTGGCTACACCTTC. It translates to CASSFTGQGGGYTF.

This clonotype was picked up many times. The chain joins TRBV5-1 to TRBJ2-2; tentative D call: TRBD2 (6 bases). CDR3 length equals 16 residues. V lost 4 bases and J 7 bases, leaving 20 bases between the germline ends. Germline V gene sequence: CDR1 SGHRS, CDR2 YFSETQ. The chain's CDR3 is CASSPLPTSFDGELFF. CDR3 sequence (DNA): TGCGCCAGCAGCCCCCTTCCGACTAGTTTTGACGGGGAGCTGTTTTTT.

The J gene is TRBJ2-5, the V gene TRBV24-1, with TRBD2 as a possible D gene (5 bases). V lost 5 bases to trimming and J lost 2 bases, with 17 bases between them. Germline CDR1 is KGHDR and CDR2 is SFDVKD. The CDR3 is 16 residues long. The CDR3 DNA reads as TGTGCCACCAGTGTCCAGGAGGTGAAGGGACAAGAGACCCAGTACTTC. Translating it yields CATSVQEVKGQETQYF.

This clonotype came up a few times. CDR3 region: CASSLGSGRQSSYNEQFF. Here the CDR3 DNA reads TGTGCCAGCAGCTTAGGTAGCGGGAGGCAGAGCTCCTACAATGAGCAGTTCTTC. This chain connects TRBV11-2 to TRBJ2-1; 10 positions agree with TRBD2. The trim removed 1 base at V and 0 bases at J, leaving 6 bases unmatched. CDR1 is SGHAT, CDR2 FQNNGV, per germline. The CDR3 is 18 residues long. Complete variable domain (other parts from reference TRBV11-2 and TRBJ2-1): EAGVAQSPRYKIIEKRQSVAFWCNPISGHATLYWYQQILGQGPKLLIQFQNNGVVDDSQLPKDRFSAERLKGVDSTLKIQPAKLEDSAVYLCASSLGSGRQSSYNEQFFGPGTRLTVL.

This clonotype was counted a few times. CDR3 DNA sequence: TGCAGTGCTTGGACCTTGGTTCGCAATGAGCAGTTCTTC. Translating it yields CSAWTLVRNEQFF. The genes are TRBV20-1 and TRBJ2-1, with no clear D. Germline assignment: CDR1 DFQATT and CDR2 SNEGSKA (reference sequence). The CDR3 consists of 13 residues. V gave up 5 bases and J gave up 6 bases, with 14 bases separating them.

This clonotype was observed at least ten times. Here the CDR3 reads CASSRDRGSNEQFF. In DNA form, the CDR3 reads TGCGCCAGCAGCCGGGACAGGGGTTCCAATGAGCAGTTCTTC. The rearrangement uses TRBV5-1 and TRBJ2-1, with 10 bases matching TRBD1. The V gene's germline CDR1 is SGHRS and CDR2 YFSETQ. The CDR3 length is 14 residues. Unmatched junction bases numbered 4, after V lost 4 bases and J lost 6 bases.

This clonotype has only one observation. The J gene is TRBJ1-1, the V gene TRBV11-3; no firm D call. Germline V gene lookup returns CDR1 SGHNT and CDR2 YENEEA. With 0 bases removed from V and 7 bases from J, the gap between germline ends came to 12 bases. The CDR3 length is 14 residues. This CDR3 is CASSLDLAGLEAFF. The CDR3 DNA sequence: TGTGCCAGCAGCTTAGATCTTGCAGGTCTTGAAGCTTTCTTT.

The genes are TRBV7-9 and TRBJ1-6, with D possibly TRBD1 on 5 matching bases. Germline loops: CDR1 SEHNR, CDR2 FQNEAQ (reference sequence). Deletions cut 4 bases from V and 5 bases from J, with 12 bases between. The CDR3 covers 15 residues. In nucleotides, the CDR3 is TGTGCCAGCAGCTGGAGACAGTTCGATAATTCACCCCTCCACTTT. Amino acid sequence: CASSWRQFDNSPLHF.

This chain joins TRBV9 and TRBJ2-1, with D hard to call. Deletions cut 3 bases from V and 7 bases from J, with 17 bases between. There are 15 residues in the CDR3. Germline lookup yields CDR1 SGDLS and CDR2 YYNGEE. The CDR3 region has the DNA TGTGCCAGCAGCGCCCACCCGGTGGCCAAAAATGAGCAGTTCTTC. Amino acid sequence: CASSAHPVAKNEQFF.

This clonotype has more than one count but fewer than ten. The gene calls are TRBV6-2 or TRBV6-3 and TRBJ2-2; D remains unclear. This CDR3 region has 14 residues. V was pared by 8 bases and J by 7 bases, with 17 bases between. The germline gives CDR1 MNHEY, CDR2 SVGEGT. The CDR3 DNA sequence: TGTGCCAGCCCCGGTGCGGTTAACGGCGGGGAGCTGTTTTTT. Protein sequence: CASPGAVNGGELFF.

V usage is TRBV20-1 and J usage is TRBJ2-7, with TRBD2 as a possible D gene (5 bases). The germline V gene encodes CDR1 DFQATT and CDR2 SNEGSKA (reference sequence). The CDR3 consists of 14 residues. Trimming removed 1 base from V and 1 base from J, with 11 bases in between. The CDR3 loop reads CSARVPGSSYEQYF. CDR3 coding DNA: TGCAGTGCTAGAGTGCCGGGATCTTCCTACGAGCAGTACTTC.

The chain employs TRBV7-9 and TRBJ2-3; 8 bases match TRBD1. The CDR3 length is 16 residues. Germline CDR1 is SEHNR and CDR2 is FQNEAQ (reference sequence). The J segment lost 4 bases and the V segment lost 6 bases, leaving 12 bases of the junction unmatched. CDR3 residues: CASRPDRGPGADTQYF. CDR3 DNA: TGTGCCAGCAGGCCCGACAGGGGTCCGGGGGCAGATACGCAGTATTTT.

The V gene is TRBV18, the J gene TRBJ2-7; no clear D. The germline gives CDR1 KGHSH, CDR2 LQKENI. The CDR3 sequence is 15 residues long. V dropped 0 bases and J dropped 1 base, with 10 bases sitting between them. The CDR3 is CASSPPFRSSYEQYF. The CDR3 DNA reads as TGTGCCAGCTCACCACCGTTTCGCAGTTCCTACGAGCAGTACTTC.

The V call is TRBV9, the J call TRBJ2-1; possible D gene TRBD2, 5 bases. CDR1 and CDR2 from the germline V gene are SGDLS and YYNGEE. The CDR3 sequence is 15 residues long. Trimming removed 0 bases from V and 1 base from J, with 8 bases in between. CDR3 amino acids: CASSVASMSYNEQFF. CDR3 DNA sequence: TGTGCCAGCAGCGTAGCTAGCATGTCCTACAATGAGCAGTTCTTC.

This rearrangement joins TRBV7-2 to TRBJ2-2, with D perhaps assigned TRBD1 or TRBD2 (5 bases each). Trimming cost V 4 bases and J 0 bases, with 9 bases left between them. In germline, CDR1 is SGHTA, CDR2 FQGNSA. The CDR3 totals 15 residues. CDR3 DNA sequence: TGTGCCAGCAGCTCCCGGGGCCCGAACACCGGGGAGCTGTTTTTT. Protein: CASSSRGPNTGELFF.

The chain employs TRBV19 and TRBJ1-2; D gene uncertain. Germline V gene lookup returns CDR1 LNHDA and CDR2 SQIVND (reference sequence). V lost 5 bases and J 4 bases, leaving 20 bases between the germline ends. This CDR3 is 16 amino acids long. For the CDR3, the DNA is TGTGCCAGTAGTGCCCCACACGGGCAGGTGTTCTATGGCTACACCTTC. Residues: CASSAPHGQVFYGYTF.

This clonotype was counted between two and nine times. The chain joins TRBV12-3 or TRBV12-4 to TRBJ1-2; weak D call: TRBD1 (5 bases). The CDR3 is 14 residues long. The V gene lost 6 bases and the J gene lost 3 bases, with 14 bases spanning the gap. CDR3 in amino acids: CASSHPGHHYGYTF. The CDR3 nucleotides are TGTGCCAGCAGCCACCCCGGACACCACTATGGCTACACCTTC.

This clonotype was counted only a few times. The chain is built from TRBV7-9 and TRBJ1-1; D is perhaps TRBD1 (5 bases). V lost 5 bases and J lost 4, with 17 bases in between. This CDR3 has 15 residues. Per germline, CDR1 SEHNR and CDR2 FQNEAQ (reference sequence). CDR3 residues: CASSRGTGERTEAFF. The DNA of the CDR3 is TGTGCCAGCAGCCGAGGGACGGGGGAACGCACTGAAGCTTTCTTT.

The chain is built from TRBV2 and TRBJ2-5; D perhaps matches TRBD1 (5 bases). Germline CDR1 and CDR2: SNHLY and FYNNEI. The CDR3 has 14 amino acids. With 4 bases removed from V and 5 bases from J, the gap between germline ends came to 14 bases. The CDR3 sequence: CASSVQGREETQYF. The CDR3 coding sequence is TGTGCCAGCAGTGTGCAGGGAAGAGAGGAGACCCAGTACTTC.

The chain recombines TRBV5-6 with TRBJ1-5; TRBD1 agrees at 10 bases. J was trimmed by 4 bases and V by 0 bases; bases with no gene match: 1. The CDR3 sequence is 15 residues long. Germline-derived CDR1 and CDR2 are SGHDT and YYEEEE. CDR3 nucleotide sequence: TGTGCCAGCAGCTTGGGACAGGGGGCGAATCAGCCCCAGCATTTT. It codes for CASSLGQGANQPQHF.

This clonotype came up many times. The genes are TRBV12-3 or TRBV12-4 and TRBJ2-5; 9 bases are shared with TRBD2. This CDR3 is 16 amino acids long. The junction had 6 bases not matched to a gene; V was cut back by 3 bases and J by 1 base. The CDR3 sequence is CASSLVRLAVQETQYF. The CDR3 nucleotides read TGTGCCAGCAGTTTGGTCCGACTAGCGGTCCAAGAGACCCAGTACTTC.

The chain couples TRBV2 to TRBJ2-7; perhaps TRBD2 as D (6 bases). Per germline, CDR1 SNHLY and CDR2 FYNNEI. V was trimmed by 4 bases and J by 2 bases, leaving 15 bases between them. The CDR3 consists of 15 residues. The CDR3 DNA follows: TGTGCCAGCAGTGCCAGGTCTAGCGAACCCTACGAGCAGTACTTC. It is translated as CASSARSSEPYEQYF.

V is TRBV7-6 and J is TRBJ2-2, with 9 bases aligning to TRBD1. Germline V lookup: CDR1 SGHVS, CDR2 FNYEAQ. Trimming cost V 1 base and J 5 bases; bases outside gene matches: 5. The CDR3 is 16 amino acids. CDR3 coding DNA: TGTGCCAGCAGCTTAGAACAGGGGGCTATGACCGGGGAGCTGTTTTTT. Its protein product is CASSLEQGAMTGELFF.

This chain joins TRBV7-9 and TRBJ2-3; TRBD1 might be the D (5 bases). The CDR3 runs 16 residues. Germline CDR1 SEHNR, CDR2 FQNEAQ (reference sequence). V was shortened by 1 base and J by 4 bases, with 15 bases between the two germline ends. The CDR3 loop is CASSLVRAGMADTQYF. CDR3 in DNA: TGTGCCAGCAGCTTAGTCCGGGCAGGGATGGCAGATACGCAGTATTTT.

This clonotype was detected only a few times. The V call is TRBV20-1, the J call TRBJ1-1; no clear D. V was clipped by 5 bases and J by 3 bases, with 16 bases between them. The V gene's germline CDR1 is DFQATT and CDR2 SNEGSKA (reference sequence). The CDR3 totals 14 residues. CDR3 region: CSAVRAEWDTEAFF. CDR3 sequence (DNA): TGCAGTGCTGTCCGGGCCGAGTGGGACACTGAAGCTTTCTTT.